This is a list of T cell receptor beta chains from one sample in a study of shared clonotypes between healthy human individuals. Using immunoSEQ multiplex PCR, the repertoire was profiled, and TCRdb retains in-frame clones only, with some absent. The repertoire holds roughly 2,300,000 clones, with 85% to 95% as singletons. The sequenced sample consisted of naive CD4+ T cells from PBMCs. The receptor source for this set is a man aged 18 to 30 in good health. Some clones in this sample may be carry-over from other donors' samples. CDR3s include the opening cysteine and the closing phenylalanine or tryptophan. The D gene is left open where the match is weak.

v_gene: TRBV5-1
d_gene: TRBD1
j_gene: TRBJ2-7
CDR3nt: TGCGCCAGCAGCTTGGCCGGACAGGGGGCACCCTACGAGCAGTACTTC
CDR3aa: CASSLAGQGAPYEQYF

v_gene: TRBV7-8
d_gene: .
j_gene: TRBJ2-5
CDR3nt: TGTGCCAGCAGCAGGATTATTGTGGAGACCCAGTACTTC
CDR3aa: CASSRIIVETQYF

v_gene: TRBV5-1
d_gene: TRBD1
j_gene: TRBJ2-3
CDR3nt: TGCGCCAGCAGCTTGGGGACAGGGACTAGCACAGATACGCAGTATTTT
CDR3aa: CASSLGTGTSTDTQYF

v_gene: TRBV5-1
d_gene: TRBD2
j_gene: TRBJ2-1
CDR3nt: TGCGCCAGCAGCTTGCGGGCTAGCGGGGGAAGCTCCTACAATGAGCAGTTCTTC
CDR3aa: CASSLRASGGSSYNEQFF

v_gene: TRBV18
d_gene: TRBD2
j_gene: TRBJ2-2
CDR3nt: TGTGCCAGCTCACCAAGTCTAGCGGGTAACACCGGGGAGCTGTTTTTT
CDR3aa: CASSPSLAGNTGELFF

v_gene: TRBV15
d_gene: .
j_gene: TRBJ1-4
CDR3nt: TGTGCCACCAGCAGAGGGTCGGCAGAAAAACTGTTTTTT
CDR3aa: CATSRGSAEKLFF

v_gene: TRBV5-8
d_gene: .
j_gene: TRBJ2-5
CDR3nt: TGTGCCAGCAGCTTGCTCAGGGGGCGGGAGGAGACCCAGTACTTC
CDR3aa: CASSLLRGREETQYF

v_gene: TRBV28
d_gene: .
j_gene: TRBJ1-2
CDR3nt: TGTGCCAGCAGTTTCCCGTTTTCTTGG
CDR3aa: CASSFPFSW

v_gene: TRBV6-6
d_gene: .
j_gene: TRBJ2-5
CDR3nt: TGTGCCAGCAGTTACAAGGGCACCCAAGAGACCCAGTACTTC
CDR3aa: CASSYKGTQETQYF

v_gene: TRBV28
d_gene: TRBD2
j_gene: TRBJ2-1
CDR3nt: TGTGCCAGCAGTTCCCCTGCCAGCGGGACCTACAATGAGCAGTTCTTC
CDR3aa: CASSSPASGTYNEQFF

v_gene: TRBV6-1
d_gene: .
j_gene: TRBJ1-5
CDR3nt: TGTGCCAGCAGTGACCGACAGCGAAATCAGCCCCAGCATTTT
CDR3aa: CASSDRQRNQPQHF

v_gene: TRBV5-4
d_gene: .
j_gene: TRBJ1-1
CDR3nt: TGTGCCAGCAGCTTGTTGAAGGACTCCACTGAAGCTTTCTTT
CDR3aa: CASSLLKDSTEAFF

v_gene: TRBV29-1
d_gene: .
j_gene: TRBJ2-1
CDR3nt: TGCAGCGTGGAGTCTTCGGGGGAGGTGCACAATGAGCAGTTCTTC
CDR3aa: CSVESSGEVHNEQFF

v_gene: TRBV11-2
d_gene: .
j_gene: TRBJ2-7
CDR3nt: TGTGCCAGCAGCTTAGGCTCCTACGAGCAGTACTTC
CDR3aa: CASSLGSYEQYF